This is a list of T cell receptor beta chains from one sample in a study of shared T cell receptors in the human thymus. Clones were read by immunoSEQ multiplex PCR, and TCRdb kept only the in-frame ones, dropping some. Of roughly 500,000 clones in the sample, 78% were seen once. The sample was also linked to a second study, of human thymus T cells.

The sequenced sample was thymocytes. The receptors shown here come from a boy in the first two years of life with a congenital heart defect. Both conserved end residues are part of each CDR3. Each record gives: clone size, V gene, J gene, D gene, CDR3 protein, CDR3 DNA. The D gene is left open where the match is weak. Size is omitted from some rows. Given values are once, few, many or a class for expanded clones.

clone size: .
V gene: TRBV4-1
J gene: TRBJ2-1
D gene: .
CDR3 protein: CASSHTYREGEQFF
CDR3 DNA: TGCGCCAGCAGCCATACTTACAGGGAGGGGGAGCAGTTCTTC

clone size: once
V gene: TRBV2
J gene: TRBJ2-7
D gene: .
CDR3 protein: CASSENGGMSVEQYF
CDR3 DNA: TGTGCCAGCAGTGAAAACGGCGGGATGAGCGTCGAGCAGTACTTC

clone size: .
V gene: TRBV20-1
J gene: TRBJ1-1
D gene: TRBD1
CDR3 protein: CSAWDRAQAFF
CDR3 DNA: TGCAGTGCGTGGGACAGAGCCCAAGCTTTCTTT

clone size: .
V gene: TRBV28
J gene: TRBJ2-2
D gene: TRBD2
CDR3 protein: CASSSRSSGLAGNAGELFF
CDR3 DNA: TGTGCCAGCAGTTCCCGATCCTCCGGTCTAGCGGGAAATGCCGGGGAGCTGTTTTTT

clone size: .
V gene: TRBV15
J gene: TRBJ2-7
D gene: TRBD2
CDR3 protein: CATSRDRPGTSVHEQYF
CDR3 DNA: TGTGCCACCAGCAGAGATCGTCCCGGGACTAGCGTGCACGAGCAGTACTTC

clone size: .
V gene: TRBV4-3
J gene: TRBJ2-1
D gene: .
CDR3 protein: CASSQARLATTYNEQFF
CDR3 DNA: TGCGCCAGCAGCCAAGCCCGGCTAGCCACGACCTACAATGAGCAGTTCTTC

clone size: .
V gene: TRBV30
J gene: TRBJ2-7
D gene: TRBD2
CDR3 protein: CAWSPRMRGSESYEQYF
CDR3 DNA: TGTGCCTGGAGTCCACGAATGCGCGGGAGCGAGTCCTACGAGCAGTACTTC

clone size: few
V gene: TRBV4-3
J gene: TRBJ2-7
D gene: .
CDR3 protein: CASSQGGLGQQYF
CDR3 DNA: TGCGCCAGCAGCCAAGGGGGCCTCGGCCAGCAGTACTTC

clone size: few
V gene: TRBV5-1
J gene: TRBJ2-2
D gene: .
CDR3 protein: CASSLGGGFDDTGELFF
CDR3 DNA: TGCGCCAGCAGCTTGGGTGGAGGGTTCGACGACACCGGGGAGCTGTTTTTT

clone size: .
V gene: TRBV10-2
J gene: TRBJ2-3
D gene: TRBD1
CDR3 protein: CATQDRVGPDTQYF
CDR3 DNA: TGCGCCACCCAGGACAGGGTAGGACCAGATACGCAGTATTTT

clone size: .
V gene: TRBV7-6
J gene: TRBJ2-1
D gene: TRBD2
CDR3 protein: CASSSNPGTSEAHEQFF
CDR3 DNA: TGTGCCAGCAGCTCTAATCCCGGGACTAGCGAGGCCCATGAGCAGTTCTTC

clone size: .
V gene: TRBV5-1
J gene: TRBJ2-2
D gene: TRBD1
CDR3 protein: CASSNGTGGNTGELFF
CDR3 DNA: TGCGCCAGCAGCAACGGGACAGGGGGCAACACCGGGGAGCTGTTTTTT

clone size: once
V gene: TRBV4-3
J gene: TRBJ2-7
D gene: TRBD2
CDR3 protein: CASSHRTSGPYEQYF
CDR3 DNA: TGCGCCAGCAGCCACAGAACTAGCGGACCCTACGAGCAGTACTTC

clone size: .
V gene: TRBV27
J gene: TRBJ1-4
D gene: .
CDR3 protein: CASTPEHGNEKLFF
CDR3 DNA: TGTGCCAGCACCCCCGAACACGGGAATGAAAAACTGTTTTTT

clone size: .
V gene: TRBV10-1
J gene: TRBJ2-7
D gene: .
CDR3 protein: CASSESRQGYHEQYF
CDR3 DNA: TGCGCCAGCAGTGAATCTAGGCAGGGGTACCACGAGCAGTACTTC

clone size: once
V gene: TRBV30
J gene: TRBJ1-2
D gene: TRBD1
CDR3 protein: CAWSVQGQRASF
CDR3 DNA: TGTGCCTGGAGTGTACAGGGACAGCGAGCTTCCTTC

clone size: .
V gene: TRBV19
J gene: TRBJ1-2
D gene: .
CDR3 protein: CASNALNRRNGYTF
CDR3 DNA: TGTGCCAGTAACGCCCTAAACCGGCGGAATGGCTACACCTTC

clone size: .
V gene: TRBV7-8
J gene: TRBJ2-1
D gene: .
CDR3 protein: CASSQVEGQGNEQFF
CDR3 DNA: TGTGCCAGCAGCCAGGTTGAAGGGCAGGGGAATGAGCAGTTCTTC

clone size: .
V gene: TRBV28
J gene: TRBJ2-7
D gene: TRBD1
CDR3 protein: CASSLKDRGSNEQYF
CDR3 DNA: TGTGCCAGCAGTTTAAAGGACAGGGGGAGTAACGAGCAGTACTTC

clone size: .
V gene: TRBV4-2
J gene: TRBJ2-2
D gene: .
CDR3 protein: CASSQDVGYTGELFF
CDR3 DNA: TGTGCCAGCAGCCAAGATGTCGGGTACACCGGGGAGCTGTTTTTT

clone size: .
V gene: TRBV2
J gene: TRBJ2-7
D gene: TRBD2
CDR3 protein: CASSDQRERSYEQYF
CDR3 DNA: TGTGCCAGCAGTGACCAGCGGGAGCGCTCCTACGAGCAGTACTTC

clone size: .
V gene: TRBV6-1
J gene: TRBJ2-7
D gene: .
CDR3 protein: CASSGVRRSYEQYF
CDR3 DNA: TGTGCCAGCAGTGGGGTCCGGCGGTCCTACGAGCAGTACTTC

clone size: .
V gene: TRBV5-6
J gene: TRBJ1-2
D gene: .
CDR3 protein: CASSRTQGLGGYTF
CDR3 DNA: TGTGCCAGCAGCCGGACCCAGGGGTTGGGTGGCTACACCTTC

clone size: .
V gene: TRBV2
J gene: TRBJ2-3
D gene: .
CDR3 protein: CASSGEPRTLGFTDTQYF
CDR3 DNA: TGTGCCAGCAGTGGGGAACCACGGACTCTCGGATTTACAGATACGCAGTATTTT

clone size: .
V gene: TRBV11-1
J gene: TRBJ2-7
D gene: TRBD1
CDR3 protein: CASSHRDRGSYEQYF
CDR3 DNA: TGTGCCAGCAGCCACCGGGACAGGGGATCCTACGAGCAGTACTTC

clone size: .
V gene: TRBV6-6
J gene: TRBJ2-2
D gene: .
CDR3 protein: CASSYGEGVGTGELFF
CDR3 DNA: TGTGCCAGCAGTTACGGCGAGGGGGTTGGCACCGGGGAGCTGTTTTTT

clone size: .
V gene: TRBV5-1
J gene: TRBJ2-1
D gene: TRBD2
CDR3 protein: CASSPSGRVSETNEQFF
CDR3 DNA: TGCGCCAGCAGCCCGAGCGGGAGAGTATCGGAAACAAATGAGCAGTTCTTC

clone size: .
V gene: TRBV11-3
J gene: TRBJ1-1
D gene: TRBD1
CDR3 protein: CASSLAPGQWNTEAFF
CDR3 DNA: TGTGCCAGCAGCTTAGCTCCGGGACAGTGGAACACTGAAGCTTTCTTT

clone size: few
V gene: TRBV4-3
J gene: TRBJ2-1
D gene: TRBD2
CDR3 protein: CASSQEMGWVGGRAINEQFF
CDR3 DNA: TGCGCCAGCAGCCAAGAGATGGGTTGGGTCGGCGGGAGGGCCATAAATGAGCAGTTCTTC

clone size: .
V gene: TRBV28
J gene: TRBJ1-4
D gene: TRBD1
CDR3 protein: CASSPEGGTDTNEKLFF
CDR3 DNA: TGTGCCAGCAGCCCCGAGGGTGGGACAGACACTAATGAAAAACTGTTTTTT

clone size: few
V gene: TRBV4-3
J gene: TRBJ2-1
D gene: TRBD2
CDR3 protein: CASSQGTRSSGRGDNEQFF
CDR3 DNA: TGCGCCAGCAGCCAAGGGACCCGCTCTAGCGGGAGAGGGGACAATGAGCAGTTCTTC

clone size: .
V gene: TRBV7-9
J gene: TRBJ2-3
D gene: .
CDR3 protein: CASSTVTSTDTQYF
CDR3 DNA: TGTGCCAGCAGTACGGTTACTAGCACAGATACGCAGTATTTT

clone size: .
V gene: TRBV6-4
J gene: TRBJ2-1
D gene: TRBD2
CDR3 protein: CASSDTGTSGAPGQFF
CDR3 DNA: TGTGCCAGCAGTGACACCGGGACTAGCGGAGCCCCCGGGCAGTTCTTC

clone size: .
V gene: TRBV5-1
J gene: TRBJ2-2
D gene: TRBD2
CDR3 protein: CASSLGDRLRTSGASKSNTGELFF
CDR3 DNA: TGCGCCAGCAGCTTGGGGGACAGACTCCGGACTAGCGGAGCATCCAAATCGAACACCGGGGAGCTGTTTTTT

clone size: few
V gene: TRBV4-1
J gene: TRBJ2-1
D gene: .
CDR3 protein: CASSQGESSVDEQFF
CDR3 DNA: TGCGCCAGCAGCCAAGGAGAATCTAGCGTCGATGAGCAGTTCTTC

clone size: .
V gene: TRBV30
J gene: TRBJ1-4
D gene: .
CDR3 protein: CAWSVIGGAHEKLFF
CDR3 DNA: TGTGCCTGGAGTGTAATCGGGGGGGCCCATGAAAAACTGTTTTTT

clone size: .
V gene: TRBV30
J gene: TRBJ2-7
D gene: .
CDR3 protein: CAWSGPGRAYEQYF
CDR3 DNA: TGTGCCTGGAGTGGTCCTGGCAGGGCCTACGAGCAGTACTTC

clone size: .
V gene: TRBV9
J gene: TRBJ2-1
D gene: TRBD2
CDR3 protein: CASSVTSGRGKNNEQFF
CDR3 DNA: TGTGCCAGCAGCGTCACTAGCGGGAGGGGCAAGAACAATGAGCAGTTCTTC

clone size: .
V gene: TRBV5-1
J gene: TRBJ2-3
D gene: TRBD1
CDR3 protein: CASSSPGGRGTDTQYF
CDR3 DNA: TGCGCCAGCAGCTCCCCCGGCGGCAGGGGGACAGATACGCAGTATTTT

clone size: once
V gene: TRBV5-4
J gene: TRBJ2-1
D gene: .
CDR3 protein: CASSRDRGPEQFF
CDR3 DNA: TGTGCCAGCAGCCGTGACAGAGGCCCTGAGCAGTTCTTC

clone size: .
V gene: TRBV7-2
J gene: TRBJ2-7
D gene: TRBD2
CDR3 protein: CASSFGTRNYEQYF
CDR3 DNA: TGTGCCAGCAGCTTTGGGACTAGAAACTACGAGCAGTACTTC

clone size: .
V gene: TRBV7-8
J gene: TRBJ2-7
D gene: TRBD2
CDR3 protein: CASSFAGGSYEQYF
CDR3 DNA: TGTGCCAGCAGCTTTGCGGGAGGGTCCTACGAGCAGTACTTC

clone size: .
V gene: TRBV7-9
J gene: TRBJ1-1
D gene: .
CDR3 protein: CASSYTREAFF
CDR3 DNA: TGTGCCAGCAGCTACACACGTGAAGCTTTCTTT

clone size: .
V gene: TRBV28
J gene: TRBJ1-5
D gene: .
CDR3 protein: CASSYYSNQPQHF
CDR3 DNA: TGTGCCAGCAGTTATTATAGCAATCAGCCCCAGCATTTT

clone size: .
V gene: TRBV27
J gene: TRBJ2-7
D gene: .
CDR3 protein: CASSSAGGRLNEQYF
CDR3 DNA: TGTGCCAGCAGCTCTGCCGGGGGGCGACTCAACGAGCAGTACTTC

clone size: .
V gene: TRBV15
J gene: TRBJ2-1
D gene: TRBD2
CDR3 protein: CATSRDRERERTNEQFF
CDR3 DNA: TGTGCCACCAGCAGAGATAGGGAGCGGGAGCGGACCAATGAGCAGTTCTTC

clone size: few
V gene: TRBV11-1
J gene: TRBJ2-1
D gene: TRBD2
CDR3 protein: CASSLVGVSGRVDEQFF
CDR3 DNA: TGTGCCAGCAGCTTAGTAGGAGTTAGCGGGAGGGTGGATGAGCAGTTCTTC

clone size: .
V gene: TRBV27
J gene: TRBJ2-7
D gene: TRBD1
CDR3 protein: CASSWAGGWYEQYF
CDR3 DNA: TGTGCCAGCAGTTGGGCAGGGGGCTGGTACGAGCAGTACTTC

clone size: .
V gene: TRBV4-1
J gene: TRBJ2-5
D gene: TRBD2
CDR3 protein: CASSQSGFAGGGETQYF
CDR3 DNA: TGCGCCAGCAGCCAGTCGGGATTCGCGGGAGGAGGGGAGACCCAGTACTTC